The next 3 T cell receptor beta chains were all read from a single sample in a study of T cell repertoires in cytomegalovirus infection (dated by TCRdb to the late 2010s). Data came from an Illumina HiSeq 1500. Clones were called with MiXCR by TCRdb after fastp trimmed the public reads at Q25, and only in-frame beta chains were retained. Each record represents a unique CDR3 protein, reported with the most common genes and DNA among its rows. The sample contains under 800,000 distinct CDR3 sequences, about 24% of them found a single time. Clones ranked in the top ten supply 6.5% to 10% of the sample. The source material was CD8+ T cells from PBMCs. The receptors come from a human donor in good health (CMV status not recorded). Some clones in this sample may be carry-over from other donors' samples.

The chain couples TRBV14 to TRBJ1-4; 9 bases match TRBD1. Trimming took 6 bases from V and 7 from J; bases not matched to a gene: 9. Germline V gene sequence: CDR1 SGHDN, CDR2 FVKESK. The length of the CDR3 is 15 residues. The CDR3 here is CASRRDGTGFEKLFF. CDR3 nucleotides: TGTGCCAGCAGGCGGGACGGGACAGGGTTTGAAAAACTGTTTTTT.

J is TRBJ1-2 and V is TRBV27; D is possibly TRBD1 (5 bases). Germline CDR1 reads MNHEY; CDR2 reads SMNVEV (reference sequence). The CDR3 covers 13 residues. Deletions cut 4 bases from V and 4 bases from J, with 10 bases between. Written as DNA, the CDR3 is TGTGCCAGCAGTTACGACAGCTTCTATGGCTACACCTTC. Translated, it gives CASSYDSFYGYTF.

The chain recombines TRBV12-3 or TRBV12-4 with TRBJ2-1, with 8 bases matching TRBD2. V shed 8 bases, J shed 7 bases, and the junction held 10 bases outside the gene matches. There are 14 residues in the CDR3. The CDR3 nucleotides read TGTGCCAGCGAAGGCGGGGGGCCGGGGAATGAGCAGTTCTTC. Translating gives CASEGGGPGNEQFF.